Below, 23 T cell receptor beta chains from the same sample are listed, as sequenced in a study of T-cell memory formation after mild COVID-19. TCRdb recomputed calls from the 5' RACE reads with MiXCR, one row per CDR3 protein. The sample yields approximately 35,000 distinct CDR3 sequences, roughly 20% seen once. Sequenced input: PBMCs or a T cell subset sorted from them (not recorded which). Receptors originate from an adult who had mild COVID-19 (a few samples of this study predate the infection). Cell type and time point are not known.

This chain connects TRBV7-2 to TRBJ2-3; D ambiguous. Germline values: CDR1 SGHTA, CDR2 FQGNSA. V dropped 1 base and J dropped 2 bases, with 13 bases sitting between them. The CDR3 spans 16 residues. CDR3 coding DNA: TGTGCCAGCAGCTTAGAGACGGTGGTGGTCACAGATACGCAGTATTTT. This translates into CASSLETVVVTDTQYF.

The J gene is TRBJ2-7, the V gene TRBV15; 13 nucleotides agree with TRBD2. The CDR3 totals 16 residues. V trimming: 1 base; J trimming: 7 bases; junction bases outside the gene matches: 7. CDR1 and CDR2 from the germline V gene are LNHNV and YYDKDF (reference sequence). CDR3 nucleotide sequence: TGTGCCACCAGCAGAGCCGCGGGACTAGCGGGACGGGAGCAGTACTTC. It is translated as CATSRAAGLAGREQYF.

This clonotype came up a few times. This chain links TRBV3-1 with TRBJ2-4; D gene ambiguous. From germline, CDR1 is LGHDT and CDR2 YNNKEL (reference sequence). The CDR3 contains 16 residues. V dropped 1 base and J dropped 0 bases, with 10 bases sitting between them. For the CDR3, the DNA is TGTGCCAGCAGCCAAGGGGCAGGTTTAGCCAAAAACATTCAGTACTTC. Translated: CASSQGAGLAKNIQYF.

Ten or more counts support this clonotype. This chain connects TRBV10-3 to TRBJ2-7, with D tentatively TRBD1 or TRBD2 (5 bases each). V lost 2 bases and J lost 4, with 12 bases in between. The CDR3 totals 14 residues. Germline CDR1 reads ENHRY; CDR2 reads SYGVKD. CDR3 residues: CAISERQGGYEQYF. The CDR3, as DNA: TGTGCCATCAGTGAGCGGCAGGGCGGGTACGAGCAGTACTTC.

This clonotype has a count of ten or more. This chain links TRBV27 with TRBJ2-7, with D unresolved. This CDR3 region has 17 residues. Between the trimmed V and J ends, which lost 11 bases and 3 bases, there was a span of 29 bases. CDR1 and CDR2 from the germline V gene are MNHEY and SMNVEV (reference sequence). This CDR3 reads CALVPPGRVDRSYEQYF. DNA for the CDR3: TGTGCCTTAGTTCCTCCCGGTAGGGTAGATAGAAGCTACGAGCAGTACTTC.

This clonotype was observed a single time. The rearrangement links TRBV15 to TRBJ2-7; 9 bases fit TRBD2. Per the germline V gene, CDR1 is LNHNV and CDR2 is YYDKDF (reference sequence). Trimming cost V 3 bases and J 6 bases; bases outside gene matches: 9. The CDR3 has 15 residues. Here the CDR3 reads CATSRGLAGRFEQYF. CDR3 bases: TGTGCCACCAGCAGGGGCCTAGCGGGACGGTTCGAGCAGTACTTC.

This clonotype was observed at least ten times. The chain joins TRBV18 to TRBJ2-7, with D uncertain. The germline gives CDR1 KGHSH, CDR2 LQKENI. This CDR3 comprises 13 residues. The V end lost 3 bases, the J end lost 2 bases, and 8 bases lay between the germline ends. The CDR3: CASSPWQPYEQYF. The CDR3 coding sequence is TGTGCCAGCTCACCTTGGCAGCCCTACGAGCAGTACTTC.

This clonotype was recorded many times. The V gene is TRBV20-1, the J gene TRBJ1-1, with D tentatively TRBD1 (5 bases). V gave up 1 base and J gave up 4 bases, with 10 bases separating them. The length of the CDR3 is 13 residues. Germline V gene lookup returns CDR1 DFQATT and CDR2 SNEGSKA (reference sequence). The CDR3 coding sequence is TGCAGTGCTAGAGTGGCTGGGGGCACTGAAGCTTTCTTT. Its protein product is CSARVAGGTEAFF.

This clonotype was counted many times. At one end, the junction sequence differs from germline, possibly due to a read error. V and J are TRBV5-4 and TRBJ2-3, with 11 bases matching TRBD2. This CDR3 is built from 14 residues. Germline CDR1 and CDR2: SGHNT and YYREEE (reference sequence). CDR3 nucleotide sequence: TGTGCCAGCAGCTTGGACCTAGCGGGAGGCCCTCGGATTTTT. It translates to CASSLDLAGGPRIF.

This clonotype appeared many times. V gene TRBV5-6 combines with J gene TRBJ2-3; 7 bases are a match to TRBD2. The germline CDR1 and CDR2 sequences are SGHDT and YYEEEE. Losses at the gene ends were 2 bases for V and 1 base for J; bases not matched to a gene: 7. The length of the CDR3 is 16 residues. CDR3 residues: CASSFMAGVGTDTQYF. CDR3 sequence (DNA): TGTGCCAGCAGCTTTATGGCGGGAGTGGGCACAGATACGCAGTATTTT.

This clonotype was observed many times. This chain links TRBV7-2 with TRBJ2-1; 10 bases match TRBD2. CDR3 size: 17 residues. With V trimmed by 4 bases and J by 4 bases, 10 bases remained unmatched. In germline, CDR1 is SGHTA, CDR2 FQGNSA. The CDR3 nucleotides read TGTGCCAGCAGCTCCGGGAAAGCGGGAGGGACTTACAATGAGCAGTTCTTC. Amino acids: CASSSGKAGGTYNEQFF.

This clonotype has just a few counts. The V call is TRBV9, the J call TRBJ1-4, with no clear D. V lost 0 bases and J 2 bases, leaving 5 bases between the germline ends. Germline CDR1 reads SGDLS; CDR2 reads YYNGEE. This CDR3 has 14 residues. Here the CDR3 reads CASSVGVTNEKLFF. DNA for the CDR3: TGTGCCAGCAGCGTAGGGGTTACTAATGAAAAACTGTTTTTT. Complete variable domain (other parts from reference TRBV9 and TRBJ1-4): DSGVTQTPKHLITATGQRVTLRCSPRSGDLSVYWYQQSLDQGLQFLIQYYNGEERAKGNILERFSAQQFPDLHSELNLSSLELGDSALYFCASSVGVTNEKLFFGSGTQLSVL.

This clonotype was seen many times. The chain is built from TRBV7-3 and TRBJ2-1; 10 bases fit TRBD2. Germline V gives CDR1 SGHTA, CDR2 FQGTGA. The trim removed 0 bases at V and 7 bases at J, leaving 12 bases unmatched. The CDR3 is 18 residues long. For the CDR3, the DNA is TGTGCCAGCAGCTTAACGTTGGAGGAAGCGGGAGGGCGGAATGAGCAGTTCTTC. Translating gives CASSLTLEEAGGRNEQFF.

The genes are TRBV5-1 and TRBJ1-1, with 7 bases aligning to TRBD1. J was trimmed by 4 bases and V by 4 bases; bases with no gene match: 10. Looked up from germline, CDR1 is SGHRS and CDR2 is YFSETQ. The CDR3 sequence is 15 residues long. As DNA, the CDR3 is TGCGCCAGCAGCAGGGATGAGTCAGGGGGCACTGAAGCTTTCTTT. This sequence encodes CASSRDESGGTEAFF. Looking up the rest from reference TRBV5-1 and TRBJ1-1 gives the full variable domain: KAGVTQTPRYLIKTRGQQVTLSCSPISGHRSVSWYQQTPGQGLQFLFEYFSETQRNKGNFPGRFSGRQFSNSRSEMNVSTLELGDSALYLCASSRDESGGTEAFFGQGTRLTVV.

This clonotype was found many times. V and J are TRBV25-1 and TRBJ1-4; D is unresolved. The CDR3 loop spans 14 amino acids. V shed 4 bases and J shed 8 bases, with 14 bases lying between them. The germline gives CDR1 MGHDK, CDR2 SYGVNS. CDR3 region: CASSVPGGREKLFF. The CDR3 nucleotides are TGTGCCAGCAGTGTTCCGGGAGGGAGGGAAAAACTGTTTTTT.

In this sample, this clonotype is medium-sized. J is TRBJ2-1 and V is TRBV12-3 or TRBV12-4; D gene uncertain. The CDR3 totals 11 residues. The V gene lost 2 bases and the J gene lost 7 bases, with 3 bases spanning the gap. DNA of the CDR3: TGTGCCAGCAGTTTATCTAATGAGCAGTTCTTC. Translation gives CASSLSNEQFF.

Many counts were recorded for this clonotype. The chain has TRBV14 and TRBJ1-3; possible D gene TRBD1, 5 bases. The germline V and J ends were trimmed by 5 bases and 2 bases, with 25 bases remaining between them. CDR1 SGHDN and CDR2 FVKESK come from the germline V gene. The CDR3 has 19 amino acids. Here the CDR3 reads CASSNFPGRRKGPGNTIYF. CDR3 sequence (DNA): TGTGCCAGCAGCAATTTCCCGGGACGGAGGAAAGGTCCTGGAAACACCATATATTTT.

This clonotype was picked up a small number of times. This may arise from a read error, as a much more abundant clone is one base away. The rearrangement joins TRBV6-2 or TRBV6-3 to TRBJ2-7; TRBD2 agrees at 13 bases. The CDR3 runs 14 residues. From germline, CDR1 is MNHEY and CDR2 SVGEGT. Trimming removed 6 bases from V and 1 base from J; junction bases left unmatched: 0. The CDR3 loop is CASRLAGGSYEQYF. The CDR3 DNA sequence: TGTGCCAGCAGACTAGCGGGAGGGTCCTACGAGCAGTACTTC.

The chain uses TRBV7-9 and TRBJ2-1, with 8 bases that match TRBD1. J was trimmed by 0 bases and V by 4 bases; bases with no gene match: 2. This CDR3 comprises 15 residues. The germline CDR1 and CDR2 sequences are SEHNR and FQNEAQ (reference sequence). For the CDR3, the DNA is TGTGCCAGCAGCTCCGGACAGGGCTCCTACAATGAGCAGTTCTTC. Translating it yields CASSSGQGSYNEQFF. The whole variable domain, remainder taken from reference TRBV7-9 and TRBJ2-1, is DTGVSQNPRHKITKRGQNVTFRCDPISEHNRLYWYRQTLGQGPEFLTYFQNEAQLEKSRLLSDRFSAERPKGSFSTLEIQRTEQGDSAMYLCASSSGQGSYNEQFFGPGTRLTVL.

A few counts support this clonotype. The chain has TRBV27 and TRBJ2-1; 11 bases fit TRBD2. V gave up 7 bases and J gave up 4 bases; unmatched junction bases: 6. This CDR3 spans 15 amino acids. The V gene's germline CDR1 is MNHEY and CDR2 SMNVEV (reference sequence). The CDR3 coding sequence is TGTGCCAGCATCCGGACTAGCGGGTTATACAATGAGCAGTTCTTC. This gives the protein CASIRTSGLYNEQFF.

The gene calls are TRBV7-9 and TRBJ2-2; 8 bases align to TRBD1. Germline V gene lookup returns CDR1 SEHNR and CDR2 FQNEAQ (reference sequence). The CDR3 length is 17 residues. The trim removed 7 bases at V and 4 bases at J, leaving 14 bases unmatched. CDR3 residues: CASTPPGLTGGTGELFF. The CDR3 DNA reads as TGTGCCAGCACCCCGCCGGGGTTAACAGGGGGCACCGGGGAGCTGTTTTTT.

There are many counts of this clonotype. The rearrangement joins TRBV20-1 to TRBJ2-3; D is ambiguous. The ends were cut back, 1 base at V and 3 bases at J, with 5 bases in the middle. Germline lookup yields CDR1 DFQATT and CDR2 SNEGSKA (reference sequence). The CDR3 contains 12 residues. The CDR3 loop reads CSARGLTDTQYF. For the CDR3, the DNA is TGCAGTGCTAGAGGCCTTACAGATACGCAGTATTTT.

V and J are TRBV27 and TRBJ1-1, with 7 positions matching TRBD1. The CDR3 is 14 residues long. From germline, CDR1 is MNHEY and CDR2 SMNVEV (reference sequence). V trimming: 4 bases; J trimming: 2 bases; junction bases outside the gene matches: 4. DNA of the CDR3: TGTGCCAGCAGTTCCGGGACAGTCAACACTGAAGCTTTCTTT. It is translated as CASSSGTVNTEAFF.